This TCR beta chain was documented in a study of regulatory T cells in long-lasting Graves disease. Time point defined: newly diagnosed GD, antithyroid drugs for less than 3 months. The TCR library was made from RNA that had been extracted from PBMCs in TRIzol. Each patient gave Nine milliliters of EDTA-anticoagulated peripheral blood. Libraries of TCR beta came from iRepertoire HTBI primers plus Arm-PCR of CDR3 regions. TCRdb fed the multiplex PCR reads into MiXCR, producing one record per CDR3 protein. The sample has approximately 400,000 distinct CDR3 sequences, approximately 12% seen once; the top ten hold approximately 20%. This clonotype has ten or more counts. Its antigen is not known. The length of the CDR3 is 14 residues. The junction had 6 bases not matched to a gene; V was cut back by 2 bases and J by 5 bases. In germline, CDR1 is SGHDT, CDR2 YYEEEE. The study's findings and limits: Relative to newly diagnosed Graves' patients, persistent ones had lower TCR diversity. Authors noted too few samples as a limitation.

These records were also assigned to another study, of T cells in Graves' hyperthyroidism and ophthalmopathy.

This sequence originates from a woman aged 18 to 35 with Graves disease. The material sequenced was peripheral blood mononuclear cells (PBMCs), taken at new diagnosis, from a patient treated with antithyroid drugs. V is TRBV5-6 and J is TRBJ1-1, with 7 bases fitting TRBD1. This CDR3 reads CASSLGGLETEAFF. The CDR3 coding sequence is TGTGCCAGCAGCTTAGGGGGCTTGGAAACTGAAGCTTTCTTT.